A selection of T cell receptor beta chains follows, all from one sample in a study of shared clonotypes between healthy human individuals. TCRdb's copy holds only in-frame clones and misses some; the assay was immunoSEQ multiplex PCR. Altogether under 1 million clones are present, more than 85% being singletons, with the ten largest covering 24%. The sample was naive CD8+ T cells sorted from blood. The receptors here all came from a man aged 25 to 40 in good health. Both conserved end residues are part of each CDR3. A D gene is named only where the DNA matches it firmly. The size of a clone is reported for some rows only, either as once, few or many, or as a class for expanded clones.

d_gene: TRBD2
abundance: .
j_gene: TRBJ2-5
v_gene: TRBV5-1
CDR3nt: TGCGCCAGCAGCTTGGCCGAGTTGGCGGGAGACCCCTTTGCGACCCAGTACTTC
CDR3aa: CASSLAELAGDPFATQYF

d_gene: .
abundance: .
j_gene: TRBJ2-7
v_gene: TRBV11-2
CDR3nt: TGTGCCAGCAGCTTAGAAGGGGGGAGCTACGAGCAGTACTTC
CDR3aa: CASSLEGGSYEQYF

d_gene: TRBD1
abundance: .
j_gene: TRBJ2-5
v_gene: TRBV29-1
CDR3nt: TGCAGCGTTGCCGGGACAGGGGGTATGGAGACCCAGTACTTC
CDR3aa: CSVAGTGGMETQYF

d_gene: .
abundance: .
j_gene: TRBJ2-3
v_gene: TRBV27
CDR3nt: TGTGCCAGCAGTTCTCGGGGCACAGATACGCAGTATTTT
CDR3aa: CASSSRGTDTQYF

d_gene: .
abundance: .
j_gene: TRBJ2-4
v_gene: TRBV28
CDR3nt: TGTGCCAGCAGTTTTAGTTCTTCAAAGTCGGCATTGGACAACATTCAGTACTTC
CDR3aa: CASSFSSSKSALDNIQYF

d_gene: TRBD1
abundance: .
j_gene: TRBJ1-2
v_gene: TRBV7-9
CDR3nt: TGTGCCAGCAGCGATGAGGACAGGGTAGACTATGGCTACACCTTC
CDR3aa: CASSDEDRVDYGYTF

d_gene: TRBD2
abundance: .
j_gene: TRBJ2-1
v_gene: TRBV9
CDR3nt: TGTGCCAGCAGCGTCGGTAGCGGGAACAATGAGCAGTTCTTC
CDR3aa: CASSVGSGNNEQFF

d_gene: .
abundance: .
j_gene: TRBJ1-1
v_gene: TRBV27
CDR3nt: TGTGCCAGCAGTCAGGTCGGACGGCCGAACACTGAAGCTTTCTTT
CDR3aa: CASSQVGRPNTEAFF

d_gene: .
abundance: .
j_gene: TRBJ2-7
v_gene: TRBV30
CDR3nt: TGTGCCTGGGGGCCGGGGGAGCAGTACTTC
CDR3aa: CAWGPGEQYF

d_gene: .
abundance: .
j_gene: TRBJ2-2
v_gene: TRBV29-1
CDR3nt: TGCAGCGTACAGACGAACACCGGGGAGCTGTTTTTT
CDR3aa: CSVQTNTGELFF

d_gene: TRBD1
abundance: .
j_gene: TRBJ1-5
v_gene: TRBV27
CDR3nt: TGTGCCAGCAGTGCGACGCAGGGGGTTCAGCCCCAGCATTTT
CDR3aa: CASSATQGVQPQHF

d_gene: .
abundance: .
j_gene: TRBJ1-5
v_gene: TRBV19
CDR3nt: TGTGCCAGTAGCCATACACCGGTTTCCCGGTCGAATCAGCCCCAGCATTTT
CDR3aa: CASSHTPVSRSNQPQHF

d_gene: .
abundance: .
j_gene: TRBJ2-7
v_gene: TRBV7-9
CDR3nt: TGTGCCAGCAGCTTAGCTGGGCAGGGGGGCTCCTACGAGCAGTACTTC
CDR3aa: CASSLAGQGGSYEQYF

d_gene: .
abundance: once
j_gene: TRBJ2-3
v_gene: TRBV29-1
CDR3nt: TGCAGCGTCCTAAGCCCCACGGGGGCCCTCACAGATACGCAGTATTTT
CDR3aa: CSVLSPTGALTDTQYF

d_gene: TRBD2
abundance: .
j_gene: TRBJ2-7
v_gene: TRBV15
CDR3nt: TGTGCCACCAGCAGCACGAGGGGACTAGCGGCTGACTACGAGCAGTACTTC
CDR3aa: CATSSTRGLAADYEQYF

d_gene: .
abundance: .
j_gene: TRBJ2-7
v_gene: TRBV18
CDR3nt: TGTGCCAGCTCATCACAGGGTTTCTCCTACGAGCAGTACTTC
CDR3aa: CASSSQGFSYEQYF

d_gene: TRBD1
abundance: .
j_gene: TRBJ1-1
v_gene: TRBV5-1
CDR3nt: TGCGCCAGCAGTCAACAGGGGGAGGTCACTGAAGCTTTCTTT
CDR3aa: CASSQQGEVTEAFF

d_gene: .
abundance: .
j_gene: TRBJ2-7
v_gene: TRBV27
CDR3nt: TGTGCCATCCAGTCGACTAGTACCTACGAGCAGTACTTC
CDR3aa: CAIQSTSTYEQYF

d_gene: TRBD1
abundance: .
j_gene: TRBJ1-1
v_gene: TRBV7-6
CDR3nt: TGTGCCAGCAGCCAAGGACAGGCGAACACTGAAGCTTTCTTT
CDR3aa: CASSQGQANTEAFF

d_gene: TRBD2
abundance: .
j_gene: TRBJ2-1
v_gene: TRBV4-3
CDR3nt: TGCGCCAGCAGCCAGGGACTAGCGGGAGTCCATGAGCAGTTCTTC
CDR3aa: CASSQGLAGVHEQFF

d_gene: TRBD2
abundance: .
j_gene: TRBJ2-7
v_gene: TRBV11-3
CDR3nt: TGTGCCAGCAGCTCCCTAAGGAGCGGGAGGCCGAACGAGCAGTACTTC
CDR3aa: CASSSLRSGRPNEQYF

d_gene: .
abundance: .
j_gene: TRBJ1-5
v_gene: TRBV9
CDR3nt: TGTGCCAGCAGCCTTGGGGGGGGCCAGCCCCAGCATTTT
CDR3aa: CASSLGGGQPQHF

d_gene: .
abundance: .
j_gene: TRBJ2-3
v_gene: TRBV7-9
CDR3nt: TGTGCCAGCAGCTCCTCGGGAGATACGCAGTATTTT
CDR3aa: CASSSSGDTQYF

d_gene: .
abundance: once
j_gene: TRBJ2-3
v_gene: TRBV6-6
CDR3nt: TGTGCCAGCAACCGCTTCTCGACCACTAGCACAGATACGCAGTATTTT
CDR3aa: CASNRFSTTSTDTQYF

d_gene: .
abundance: .
j_gene: TRBJ2-5
v_gene: TRBV6-5
CDR3nt: TGTGCCAGCAGGCCCTCATCAGGGACCCAGTACTTC
CDR3aa: CASRPSSGTQYF

d_gene: TRBD2
abundance: .
j_gene: TRBJ2-7
v_gene: TRBV28
CDR3nt: TGTGCCAGCAGCCTGACTAGCGGGAGGAGCTACGAGCAGTACTTC
CDR3aa: CASSLTSGRSYEQYF

d_gene: .
abundance: .
j_gene: TRBJ1-5
v_gene: TRBV2
CDR3nt: TGTGCCAGTGGGACGGGAAATAGCAATCAGCCCCAGCATTTT
CDR3aa: CASGTGNSNQPQHF

d_gene: .
abundance: .
j_gene: TRBJ2-1
v_gene: TRBV7-9
CDR3nt: TGTGCCAGCAGCTCGACCCAGGGTTTCTACAATGAGCAGTTCTTC
CDR3aa: CASSSTQGFYNEQFF

d_gene: .
abundance: once
j_gene: TRBJ2-7
v_gene: TRBV5-5
CDR3nt: TGTGCCAGCAGCTTGGTACGGGGCCCCTACGAGCAGTACTTC
CDR3aa: CASSLVRGPYEQYF

d_gene: .
abundance: .
j_gene: TRBJ1-1
v_gene: TRBV18
CDR3nt: TGTGCCAGCTCACGTGCGGGACCTAACACTGAAGCTTTCTTT
CDR3aa: CASSRAGPNTEAFF

d_gene: .
abundance: .
j_gene: TRBJ2-1
v_gene: TRBV20-1
CDR3nt: TGCAGTGCTAGAAGTGGAAAGCAGTTCTTC
CDR3aa: CSARSGKQFF

d_gene: TRBD2
abundance: .
j_gene: TRBJ2-1
v_gene: TRBV9
CDR3nt: TGTGCCAGCAGCGCGAAACCGGGAGCGGGAGGGATCGATGAGCAGTTCTTC
CDR3aa: CASSAKPGAGGIDEQFF

d_gene: .
abundance: .
j_gene: TRBJ2-1
v_gene: TRBV2
CDR3nt: TGTGCCAGCAGTGATCGGACTCACAATGAGCAGTTCTTC
CDR3aa: CASSDRTHNEQFF

d_gene: .
abundance: .
j_gene: TRBJ2-5
v_gene: TRBV7-2
CDR3nt: TGTGCCAGCAGCTCCCCCGGGAAAGGGCAGCTCCAAGAGACCCAGTACTTC
CDR3aa: CASSSPGKGQLQETQYF

d_gene: .
abundance: .
j_gene: TRBJ2-1
v_gene: TRBV21-1
CDR3nt: TGTGCCAGCAGCAAAGGCACAGGGGGCGACTCCTACAATGAGCAGTTCTTC
CDR3aa: CASSKGTGGDSYNEQFF

d_gene: TRBD2
abundance: .
j_gene: TRBJ2-7
v_gene: TRBV29-1
CDR3nt: TGCAGCGTTGAAGCTGCGGGACTAGCGGGAGGTTATAGCTCCTACGAGCAGTACTTC
CDR3aa: CSVEAAGLAGGYSSYEQYF

d_gene: .
abundance: .
j_gene: TRBJ2-3
v_gene: TRBV7-6
CDR3nt: TGTGCCAGCAGCTTATATTTCAGGGGAGCGGGCACAGATACGCAGTATTTT
CDR3aa: CASSLYFRGAGTDTQYF

d_gene: TRBD2
abundance: .
j_gene: TRBJ2-1
v_gene: TRBV5-1
CDR3nt: TGCGCCAGCAGCTTGTTAGCGGGAGCGTACAATGAGCAGTTCTTC
CDR3aa: CASSLLAGAYNEQFF

d_gene: .
abundance: .
j_gene: TRBJ2-1
v_gene: TRBV5-6
CDR3nt: TGTGCCAGCAGCTTTGAGGAAAGGCCCTACAATGAGCAGTTCTTC
CDR3aa: CASSFEERPYNEQFF